Here is one TCR beta chain with its context. The data were obtained in a study of blood T cell repertoires in COVID-19. Study-wide background: Sources were T cells, B-cell-depleted T cells, or PBMCs; the material itself was cDNA or gDNA.

Libraries were prepared by immunoSEQ multiplex PCR; TCRdb keeps only in-frame clonotypes and omits some of them. The profile covers some 73,000 clones, with about 74% appearing a single time and around 2.3% taken by the ten largest. The receptor's source is a man between 65 and 85 years old with COVID-19, enrolled during active disease. The material sequenced was peripheral blood.

In nucleotides, the CDR3 is TGTGCCAGCCTTGCAGGGGGTGCAACTAATGAAAAACTGTTTTTT. This sequence encodes CASLAGGATNEKLFF. This rearrangement joins TRBV19 to TRBJ1-4, with 7 bases that match TRBD1. CDR1 is LNHDA, CDR2 SQIVND, per germline (reference sequence). The trim removed 9 bases at V and 0 bases at J, leaving 7 bases unmatched. CDR3 length equals 15 residues.